The 13 T cell receptor beta chains listed next were all sequenced from one sample in a study of cytomegalovirus exposure and HLA in healthy donors. A multiplex PCR was run with 60 Vbeta primers and 13 Jbeta primers. Method: immunoSEQ multiplex PCR; TCRdb's copy keeps in-frame clones and lacks some. Here the sample spans roughly 150,000 clones, roughly 85% being singletons. The sequenced sample was PBMCs. These receptors all stem from a male donor in good health and CMV-seronegative.

The V gene is TRBV11-2, the J gene TRBJ1-1; unclear D gene. From germline, CDR1 is SGHAT and CDR2 FQNNGV. The CDR3 is 14 amino acids. Trimming removed 2 bases at V and 1 base at J, with 8 bases between. CDR3 DNA: TGTGCCAGCAGCTTAATTCAGCGGAACACTGAAGCTTTCTTT. Protein sequence: CASSLIQRNTEAFF.

The chain links TRBV29-1 to TRBJ2-5, with 12 positions matching TRBD2. The tail of the sequence fits TRBJ2-7 better, so the J call may be wrong. Germline V gene lookup returns CDR1 SQVTM and CDR2 ANQGSEA. CDR3 length: 17 amino acids. The CDR3 protein is CSVEGLAGGPRRDEQYF. DNA for the CDR3: TGCAGCGTCGAGGGGCTAGCGGGAGGGCCGCGAAGGGACGAGCAGTACTTC.

V gene TRBV18 combines with J gene TRBJ1-2, with TRBD1 matching over 7 bases. This CDR3 region has 18 residues. V was clipped by 2 bases and J by 4 bases; unmatched bases: 16. Germline V gives CDR1 KGHSH, CDR2 LQKENI. CDR3 region: CASSPRGNDRERGYGYTF. The CDR3 DNA is TGTGCCAGCTCACCAAGGGGGAATGACAGGGAGCGAGGCTATGGCTACACCTTC.

The chain uses TRBV5-1 and TRBJ2-3, with 12 positions matching TRBD1. In germline, CDR1 is SGHRS, CDR2 YFSETQ. This CDR3 contains 16 residues. The trim removed 1 base at V and 4 bases at J, leaving 4 bases unmatched. The CDR3 nucleotides read TGCGCCAGCAGCTTGTACGGGACAGGGGGCGCAGATACGCAGTATTTT. It is translated as CASSLYGTGGADTQYF.

This chain uses TRBV27 with TRBJ2-3, with D hard to call. The CDR3 has 16 residues. The V gene lost 3 bases and the J gene lost 0 bases, with 13 bases spanning the gap. Germline V gene sequence: CDR1 MNHEY, CDR2 SMNVEV (reference sequence). The CDR3 DNA is TGTGCCAGCAGTTTCCCAGCGACCGGAAGCACAGATACGCAGTATTTT. Amino acids: CASSFPATGSTDTQYF.

This chain connects TRBV27 to TRBJ1-5; 7 bases match TRBD1. Germline loops: CDR1 MNHEY, CDR2 SMNVEV (reference sequence). CDR3 length equals 14 residues. The V and J ends lost 5 bases and 4 bases, in that order; junction bases with no gene match: 5. This chain's CDR3 is CASSLTGPNQPQHF. CDR3 sequence (DNA): TGTGCCAGCAGTCTGACAGGGCCGAATCAGCCCCAGCATTTT.

The chain joins TRBV27 to TRBJ2-1; 8 nucleotides line up with TRBD1. Germline trimming cut 6 bases from V and 8 bases from J; bases unmatched to any gene: 12. The CDR3 totals 15 residues. Germline V gene lookup returns CDR1 MNHEY and CDR2 SMNVEV (reference sequence). CDR3 sequence: CASSPDRAIVDEQFF. The CDR3 DNA reads TGTGCCAGCAGCCCGGACAGGGCGATTGTAGATGAGCAGTTCTTC.

Only a few counts were recorded for this clone. The junction and the germline gene differ at one end; a read error may be behind it. This chain joins TRBV6-1 and TRBJ2-7; 7 bases map to TRBD1. Germline V CDR1 and CDR2: MNHNS, SASEGT. This CDR3 spans 14 amino acids. CDR3 sequence reads: CAISDPRDSYEQYF. CDR3 in DNA: TGTGCCATCAGTGACCCACGGGACAGCTACGAGCAGTACTTC.

The chain uses TRBV9 and TRBJ1-6, with D perhaps matching TRBD1 (5 bases). The CDR3 is 15 residues long. V was cut by 3 bases and J by 7 bases, with 14 bases left in between. CDR1 is SGDLS and CDR2 is YYNGEE in the germline V gene. CDR3 coding DNA: TGTGCCAGCAGCGGGCTGACAGACCCAAATTCACCCCTCCACTTT. Translation: CASSGLTDPNSPLHF.

The chain has TRBV11-2 and TRBJ1-3, with 8 bases fitting TRBD1. This CDR3 comprises 15 residues. J gave up 4 bases and V 3 bases, and 5 bases lay outside the gene matches. In germline, CDR1 is SGHAT, CDR2 FQNNGV. In DNA form, the CDR3 reads TGTGCCAGCAGCTTGGACAGGGTCCCCGGAAACACCATATATTTT. Amino acid sequence: CASSLDRVPGNTIYF.

V is TRBV6-5 and J is TRBJ1-2; 7 bases map to TRBD1. The CDR3 covers 12 residues. Germline loops: CDR1 MNHEY, CDR2 SVGAGI. The junction had 5 bases not matched to a gene; V was cut back by 6 bases and J by 7 bases. The DNA of the CDR3 is TGTGCCAGCAGGAGCAGGGGGATTGGCTACACCTTC. Amino acids: CASRSRGIGYTF.

This clone came up a few times. The chain employs TRBV19 and TRBJ1-3; 7 positions agree with TRBD1. The CDR3 loop spans 16 amino acids. The germline V gene has CDR1 LNHDA and CDR2 SQIVND (reference sequence). V was pared by 5 bases and J by 0 bases, with 7 bases of the junction left unmatched. The CDR3 sequence is CASSPNRQGSGNTIYF. DNA of the CDR3: TGTGCCAGTAGTCCAAACCGACAGGGCTCTGGAAACACCATATATTTT.

The chain is built from TRBV7-6 and TRBJ2-7, with D tentatively TRBD1 (6 bases). This CDR3 contains 15 residues. CDR1 is SGHVS and CDR2 is FNYEAQ in the germline V gene. V was shortened by 1 base and J by 2 bases, with 12 bases between the two germline ends. DNA of the CDR3: TGTGCCAGCAGCTTAGGGGACACGGGGCCCTACGAGCAGTACTTC. Translating it yields CASSLGDTGPYEQYF.